The T cell receptor (beta chain) under discussion was sequenced for a study of T cell changes during pregnancy in multiple sclerosis. Data came from immunoSEQ multiplex PCR; TCRdb stores just in-frame clones and leaves some out. The sample has nearly 110,000 clones; about 89% are singletons. This clone was detected only once. Source: peripheral blood, taken before pregnancy. The clonotype was recovered from a female donor with multiple sclerosis, enrolled in a pregnancy study.

The CDR3: CASSYRREGPPSSYNEQFF. CDR3 bases: TGTGCCAGCAGTTATAGGCGGGAGGGCCCCCCTAGCTCCTACAATGAGCAGTTCTTC. This chain connects TRBV6-7 to TRBJ2-1; 9 nucleotides line up with TRBD2. TRBV6-7 is known as an ORF, though its function is uncertain. This CDR3 is built from 19 residues. Trimming cost V 3 bases and J 0 bases; bases outside gene matches: 12.